This is a list of T cell receptor beta chains from one sample in a study of blood T cells in healthy people across ages. One entry per CDR3 protein, called by TCRdb with MiXCR from the 5' RACE reads. The table lists some 800,000 distinct CDR3 sequences, around 43% of them singletons. The material sequenced was blood. The receptors here all came from a man in his sixties in good health. Each CDR3 is given with its conserved first and last residue. A D gene is named only where the DNA matches it firmly. The size of a clone is reported for some rows only, either as once, few or many, or as a class for expanded clones.

size,J,V,D,CDR3,DNA
few,TRBJ1-2,TRBV6-2/TRBV6-3,.,CASSQTDTYGYTF,TGTGCCAGCAGCCAGACGGACACCTATGGCTACACCTTC
.,TRBJ1-2,TRBV27,.,CASSPQPGWGGYTF,TGTGCCAGCAGTCCCCAACCGGGATGGGGTGGCTACACCTTC
few,TRBJ2-7,TRBV9,.,CASSVGEQGYEQYF,TGTGCCAGCAGCGTAGGTGAACAGGGATACGAGCAGTACTTC
.,TRBJ2-3,TRBV7-2,.,CASSLRLTAGRDTQYF,TGTGCCAGCAGCTTACGGTTAACCGCCGGAAGAGATACGCAGTATTTT
few,TRBJ1-5,TRBV9,TRBD1,CASSVDGTVNQPQHF,TGTGCCAGCAGCGTTGACGGGACAGTTAATCAGCCCCAGCATTTT
few,TRBJ2-5,TRBV20-1,TRBD2,CSASVAGGLSRETQYF,TGCAGTGCTAGTGTAGCGGGGGGCTTATCCCGAGAGACCCAGTACTTC
.,TRBJ2-7,TRBV7-2,TRBD2,CASSPRASGGYEQYF,TGTGCCAGCAGCCCACGGGCTAGCGGGGGCTACGAGCAGTACTTC
.,TRBJ2-5,TRBV12-3/TRBV12-4,TRBD2,CASSLRTSGKETQYF,TGTGCCAGCAGTTTAAGAACTAGCGGGAAAGAGACCCAGTACTTC
few,TRBJ2-7,TRBV7-9,.,CASSLESFYEQYF,TGTGCCAGCAGCTTAGAGAGTTTTTACGAGCAGTACTTC
few,TRBJ2-5,TRBV20-1,TRBD1,CSAPGTGGRWQETQYF,TGCAGTGCTCCCGGGACAGGGGGCCGGTGGCAAGAGACCCAGTACTTC
.,TRBJ2-2,TRBV9,.,CASLGINTGELFF,TGTGCCAGTTTAGGGATTAACACCGGGGAGCTGTTTTTT
many,TRBJ2-5,TRBV7-2,.,CASSLGGGGETQYF,TGTGCCAGCAGTTTGGGAGGGGGTGGGGAGACCCAGTACTTC
few,TRBJ1-6,TRBV24-1,TRBD1,CATSDLNRGGTPLHF,TGTGCCACCAGTGATTTAAACAGGGGAGGGACACCCCTCCACTTT
.,TRBJ1-2,TRBV2,.,CASSEINGYGYTF,TGTGCCAGCAGTGAGATCAACGGCTATGGCTACACCTTC
.,TRBJ1-4,TRBV6-2/TRBV6-3,.,CASSYSSGKLFF,TGTGCCAGCAGTTACTCGTCTGGAAAACTGTTTTTT
.,TRBJ2-7,TRBV7-2,TRBD1,CASGGGTGSSYEQYF,TGTGCCAGCGGGGGGGGGACAGGGAGCTCCTACGAGCAGTACTTC
few,TRBJ1-2,TRBV20-1,.,CSAGGQWAYGYTF,TGCAGTGCTGGAGGACAGTGGGCCTATGGCTACACCTTC
.,TRBJ2-4,TRBV9,TRBD1,CASSVSDRGVKNIQYF,TGTGCCAGCAGCGTTTCGGACAGGGGTGTCAAAAACATTCAGTACTTC
.,TRBJ2-7,TRBV6-2/TRBV6-3,.,CASIAFGTYEQYF,TGTGCCAGCATCGCCTTCGGAACCTACGAGCAGTACTTC
.,TRBJ1-2,TRBV20-1,.,CSAAYRDDGYTF,TGCAGTGCTGCCTACAGGGATGATGGCTACACCTTC
.,TRBJ2-7,TRBV6-5,.,CASSSRTGRQYF,TGTGCCAGCAGTTCCCGAACAGGCAGGCAGTACTTC
.,TRBJ1-5,TRBV10-3,TRBD1,CTAKGTGGNQPQHF,TGTACCGCGAAGGGGACAGGTGGCAATCAGCCCCAGCATTTT
.,TRBJ1-2,TRBV20-1,.,CSARPGLRANYGYTF,TGCAGTGCTAGACCTGGACTGAGAGCTAACTATGGCTACACCTTC
few,TRBJ2-7,TRBV11-2,TRBD1,CASSAGTGGFSSYEQYF,TGTGCCAGCAGCGCCGGGACAGGGGGCTTCAGCTCCTACGAGCAGTACTTC
.,TRBJ1-2,TRBV6-5,TRBD1,CASSYSYRGLYGYTF,TGTGCCAGCAGTTACTCGTACAGGGGACTCTATGGCTACACCTTC
few,TRBJ2-7,TRBV6-5,.,CASSYSWGPSSYEQYF,TGTGCCAGCAGTTACTCATGGGGCCCTAGCTCCTACGAGCAGTACTTC
few,TRBJ1-1,TRBV13,.,CASSPGESTEAFF,TGTGCCAGCAGCCCAGGGGAGTCGACTGAAGCTTTCTTT
few,TRBJ2-1,TRBV3-1,.,CASSLTGGPPYNEQFF,TGTGCCAGCAGCCTCACCGGGGGGCCCCCCTACAATGAGCAGTTCTTC
.,TRBJ2-1,TRBV9,.,CASSHPQEGGDGDEQFF,TGTGCCAGCAGCCACCCACAAGAGGGGGGGGACGGGGATGAGCAGTTCTTC
once,TRBJ2-2,TRBV3-1,.,CASSQVRNSPGELFF,TGTGCCAGCAGCCAAGTTAGGAACTCACCCGGGGAGCTGTTTTTT
.,TRBJ2-5,TRBV5-1,TRBD2,CASGAGGASETQYF,TGCGCCAGCGGCGCCGGGGGGGCAAGTGAGACCCAGTACTTC
.,TRBJ1-2,TRBV28,.,CASSLRGGAYGYTF,TGTGCCAGCAGTTTACGGGGGGGCGCTTATGGCTACACCTTC
few,TRBJ2-3,TRBV25-1,TRBD2,CASSSGARGIADTQYF,TGTGCCAGCAGTAGCGGGGCAAGGGGTATCGCAGATACGCAGTATTTT
few,TRBJ2-7,TRBV5-1,.,CASSLGRDSYSYEQYF,TGCGCCAGCAGCTTAGGTAGGGACTCATACTCCTACGAGCAGTACTTC
.,TRBJ2-2,TRBV28,.,CASSRDNTGELFF,TGTGCCAGCAGCCGAGACAACACCGGGGAGCTGTTTTTT
few,TRBJ1-2,TRBV6-2/TRBV6-3,TRBD1,CASTRQGNGYTF,TGTGCCAGCACTCGACAGGGGAATGGCTACACCTTC
.,TRBJ2-3,TRBV20-1,TRBD2,CSAMTSSRADTQYF,TGCAGTGCCATGACTAGCTCTCGAGCAGATACGCAGTATTTT
few,TRBJ2-1,TRBV20-1,.,CSATSGTGYNEQFF,TGCAGTGCAACTTCCGGGACTGGATACAATGAGCAGTTCTTC
few,TRBJ2-1,TRBV7-8,TRBD2,CASSLATLAGGSYNEQFF,TGTGCCAGCAGCTTAGCAACTCTTGCGGGGGGTTCCTACAATGAGCAGTTCTTC
few,TRBJ1-1,TRBV6-2/TRBV6-3,TRBD1,CASSYSKAGGAFF,TGTGCCAGCAGTTACTCGAAGGCAGGGGGAGCTTTCTTT
.,TRBJ2-7,TRBV30,.,CAWSVRVRGSSYEQYF,TGTGCCTGGAGTGTACGGGTGCGGGGATCCTCCTACGAGCAGTACTTC
.,TRBJ1-2,TRBV7-2,.,CASSLVGLGGYTF,TGTGCCAGCAGCTTAGTCGGACTTGGAGGCTACACCTTC
many,TRBJ2-1,TRBV30,.,CAWGGHPNEQFF,TGTGCCTGGGGGGGACACCCCAATGAGCAGTTCTTC
few,TRBJ2-3,TRBV7-2,.,CASSASRGSTDTQYF,TGTGCCAGCAGCGCATCGCGGGGAAGCACAGATACGCAGTATTTT
.,TRBJ1-5,TRBV6-6,.,CASTQLGQRSNQPQHF,TGTGCCAGCACTCAGCTGGGACAAAGGAGCAATCAGCCCCAGCATTTT
.,TRBJ1-4,TRBV4-1,.,CASSQRGTSTNEKLFF,TGCGCCAGCAGCCAGCGAGGAACGTCAACTAATGAAAAACTGTTTTTT
few,TRBJ2-1,TRBV11-3,.,CASSLILYPGRGEQFF,TGTGCCAGCAGCTTAATCCTCTATCCGGGTCGGGGTGAGCAGTTCTTC